This is a list of T cell receptor beta chains from one sample in a study of T cells in Graves' hyperthyroidism and ophthalmopathy. TCRdb called the multiplex PCR reads again in MiXCR, with one record for every CDR3 protein. Of approximately 520,000 distinct CDR3 sequences in the sample, around 24% were seen once. The sample taken for sequencing was blood. The receptors come from a woman between 25 and 40 years old with Graves' ophthalmopathy. CDR3s include the opening cysteine and the closing phenylalanine or tryptophan. Fields, in order: J gene, V gene, D gene, clone size, CDR3 protein, CDR3 DNA. The D gene is left open where the match is weak. Clone size is shown for a subset of rows, as once, few, many or a class of expanded clone.

TRBJ1-1	TRBV7-9	TRBD1	-	CASSLATTGVAFF	TGTGCCAGCAGCTTAGCAACGACAGGGGTAGCTTTCTTT
TRBJ1-2	TRBV19	-	many	CASSIDIQSYGYTF	TGTGCCAGTAGTATAGATATTCAGTCCTATGGCTACACCTTC
TRBJ1-2	TRBV6-5	-	many	CASRRGGAIGYGYTF	TGTGCCAGCAGGCGGGGGGGGGCAATAGGGTATGGCTACACCTTC
TRBJ1-2	TRBV20-1	-	-	CSARIVNYGYTF	TGCAGTGCTAGAATTGTCAACTATGGCTACACCTTC
TRBJ1-1	TRBV18	TRBD1	many	CASSPGTAYTEAFF	TGTGCCAGCTCACCAGGGACAGCCTACACTGAAGCTTTCTTT
TRBJ1-1	TRBV12-3/TRBV12-4	TRBD1	few	CASRRTGANTEAFF	TGTGCCAGCAGAAGGACAGGGGCGAACACTGAAGCTTTCTTT
TRBJ2-7	TRBV6-5	-	many	CASSYGASYSYEQYF	TGTGCCAGCAGTTACGGCGCCAGCTATTCCTACGAGCAGTACTTC
TRBJ1-2	TRBV5-5	TRBD1	many	CASSFTSTGDYGYTF	TGTGCCAGCAGCTTCACCTCGACAGGGGACTATGGCTACACCTTC
TRBJ2-2	TRBV2	-	many	CASSGEAGELFF	TGTGCCAGCTCAGGGGAGGCCGGGGAGCTGTTTTTT
TRBJ2-5	TRBV9	TRBD1	many	CASSVGQGLETQYF	TGTGCCAGCAGCGTCGGACAGGGGTTGGAGACCCAGTACTTC
TRBJ2-7	TRBV11-3	-	many	CASSLVPTPTYEQYF	TGTGCCAGCAGCTTAGTTCCGACACCAACCTACGAGCAGTACTTC
TRBJ2-5	TRBV20-1	TRBD2	-	CSARERGAPLQETQYF	TGCAGTGCTAGAGAGCGGGGGGCGCCCCTCCAAGAGACCCAGTACTTC
TRBJ2-5	TRBV12-3/TRBV12-4	-	-	CASNLRGGYQETQYF	TGTGCCAGCAACCTGAGGGGGGGGTACCAAGAGACCCAGTACTTC
TRBJ2-7	TRBV13	-	many	CASSLGPQGTYEQYF	TGTGCCAGCAGCTTAGGCCCGCAGGGGACCTACGAGCAGTACTTC
TRBJ1-1	TRBV18	-	-	CASSPPAGRDTEAFF	TGTGCCAGCTCACCACCCGCAGGGCGGGACACTGAAGCTTTCTTT
TRBJ2-7	TRBV5-6	TRBD1	-	CASSTGQGHEQYF	TGTGCCAGCAGCACGGGACAGGGCCACGAGCAGTACTTC
TRBJ1-3	TRBV12-3/TRBV12-4	-	many	CASSGAGGNTIYF	TGTGCCAGCAGTGGCGCCGGGGGAAACACCATATATTTT
TRBJ1-3	TRBV13	-	many	CASSYGPGSGGNTIYF	TGTGCCAGCAGCTACGGACCAGGGTCTGGTGGAAACACCATATATTTT
TRBJ1-5	TRBV4-1	-	many	CASSQGPLPSNQPQHF	TGCGCCAGCAGCCAAGGCCCGCTACCCTCGAATCAGCCCCAGCATTTT
TRBJ1-5	TRBV6-1	-	many	CASRDNQPQHF	TGTGCCAGCCGGGACAATCAGCCCCAGCATTTT
TRBJ1-2	TRBV6-1	-	many	CASTWGSGLGVLYGYTF	TGTGCCAGCACCTGGGGCTCGGGGTTAGGGGTTCTCTATGGCTACACCTTC
TRBJ1-2	TRBV6-5	-	-	CASSYSFRTTNYGYTF	TGTGCCAGCAGTTACTCGTTTAGGACTACTAACTATGGCTACACCTTC
TRBJ1-2	TRBV6-1	-	many	CASSADPIYGYTF	TGTGCCAGCAGTGCTGACCCAATCTATGGCTACACCTTC
TRBJ2-2	TRBV6-4	-	-	CASSEQPATFGELFF	TGTGCCAGCAGTGAACAGCCCGCGACATTCGGGGAGCTGTTTTTT
TRBJ2-2	TRBV4-1	TRBD1	-	CASSQENRGRTGELFF	TGCGCCAGCAGCCAAGAAAACAGGGGGCGCACCGGGGAGCTGTTTTTT
TRBJ1-1	TRBV6-1	-	-	CASSEGTWGYFTEAFF	TGTGCCAGCAGTGAAGGCACTTGGGGTTATTTCACTGAAGCTTTCTTT
TRBJ1-2	TRBV28	TRBD1	-	CASSFRDRGGYGYTF	TGTGCCAGCAGTTTCCGGGACAGGGGCGGCTATGGCTACACCTTC
TRBJ2-3	TRBV5-1	-	few	CASSLSTDTQYF	TGCGCCAGCAGCTTGAGTACAGATACGCAGTATTTT
TRBJ2-2	TRBV2	-	-	CASTEGLAGAGELFF	TGTGCCAGCACTGAAGGGCTAGCCGGCGCCGGGGAGCTGTTTTTT
TRBJ2-5	TRBV7-9	-	few	CASSLDAGQETQYF	TGTGCCAGCAGCTTAGATGCAGGTCAAGAGACCCAGTACTTC
TRBJ1-1	TRBV27	-	few	CASSLFGRANTEAFF	TGTGCCAGCAGTTTATTTGGCAGGGCGAACACTGAAGCTTTCTTT
TRBJ2-7	TRBV5-6	-	many	CASSYRTGRGEQYF	TGTGCCAGCAGCTACAGGACAGGACGGGGGGAGCAGTACTTC